This note documents a single T cell receptor beta chain sequence. Each donor supplied roughly 10 milliliters of peripheral blood. Extraction of total RNA produced a minimum of 5.5 micrograms from each sample. This sample stems from a study of blood T cells in healthy people across ages. A second PCR, run for about 7 to 11 cycles, used a sample-barcoded 5' primer plus a J-beta primer mix. One entry per CDR3 protein results from TCRdb running MiXCR on the 5' RACE reads. Of some 800,000 distinct CDR3 sequences listed, 25% are singletons. The V end lost 6 bases, the J end lost 6 bases, and 12 bases lay between the germline ends. CDR3 length: 14 amino acids. These data also formed part of another study, on T cells of mothers and their children. As that report states: Added by the second PCR's M1S primer were sample barcodes and 2-4 random nucleotides.

V and J are TRBV12-3 or TRBV12-4 and TRBJ1-6; D not certain. Material for sequencing was blood. The TCR sequence derives from a boy aged 10-17 years in good health. CDR3 sequence (DNA): TGTGCCAGCAGCCCTGGTGACACTAATTCACCCCTCCACTTT. Translation: CASSPGDTNSPLHF.